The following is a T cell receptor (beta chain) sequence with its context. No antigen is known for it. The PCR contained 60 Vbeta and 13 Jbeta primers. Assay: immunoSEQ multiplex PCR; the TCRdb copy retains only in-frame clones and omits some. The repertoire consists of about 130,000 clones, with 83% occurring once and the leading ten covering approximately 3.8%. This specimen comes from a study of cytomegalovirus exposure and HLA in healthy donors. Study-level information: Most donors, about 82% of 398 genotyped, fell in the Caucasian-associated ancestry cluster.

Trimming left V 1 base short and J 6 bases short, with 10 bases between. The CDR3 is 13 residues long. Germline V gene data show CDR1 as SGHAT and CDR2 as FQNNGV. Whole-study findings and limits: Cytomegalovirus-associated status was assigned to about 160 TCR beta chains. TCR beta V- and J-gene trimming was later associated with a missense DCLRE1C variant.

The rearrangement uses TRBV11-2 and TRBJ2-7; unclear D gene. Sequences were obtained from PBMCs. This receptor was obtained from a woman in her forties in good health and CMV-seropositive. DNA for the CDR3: TGTGCCAGCAGCTTAGCGGGTTTGAGCGAGCAGTACTTC. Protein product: CASSLAGLSEQYF.